The entry that follows covers one T cell receptor (beta chain) sequence. The whole isolated RNA underwent reverse transcription, so sequencing captured expressed TCRB transcripts. Method: immunoSEQ multiplex PCR; TCRdb's copy keeps in-frame clones and lacks some. The sample lists 400,000 to 600,000 clones; 30% were seen once. Each of the CD4+ naive, central memory, regulatory and stem cell-like memory populations was sorted via CD45RO/CCR7/CD25/CD127/CD95/CD27. The sample comes from a study of beta chain features in type 1 diabetes. Unmatched junction bases numbered 6, after V lost 5 bases and J lost 4 bases. The CDR3 length is 14 residues. Germline CDR1 reads MDHEN; CDR2 reads SYDVKM.

This TCR was sampled from a young man in good health. The specimen was naive CD4+ T cells from blood. The rearrangement uses TRBV28 and TRBJ2-5; 8 nucleotides match TRBD1. The CDR3 here is CASSPRTGRETQYF. The CDR3 region has the DNA TGTGCCAGCAGTCCGCGGACAGGGAGAGAGACCCAGTACTTC.